This TCR beta chain is drawn from a study of blood T cell repertoires in COVID-19. Study summary: Researchers got acute and convalescent COVID-19 samples from the United States, Italy and Spain. T cells, B-cell-depleted T cells, or PBMCs provided the cDNA or gDNA that served as material.

Sequenced by immunoSEQ multiplex PCR; TCRdb stores in-frame clones only, minus some. The repertoire holds some 120,000 clones, with 70% to 85% as singletons. The trim removed 4 bases at V and 6 bases at J, leaving 11 bases unmatched. CDR1 and CDR2 (germline): KGHSH, LQKENI. There are 16 residues in the CDR3. V is TRBV18 and J is TRBJ1-5; 8 positions match TRBD1. The receptor was isolated from a human donor with acute or convalescent COVID-19. The donor label of this sample is uncertain. Specimen: peripheral blood. Here the CDR3 reads CASSLNRQGQAQPQHF. In DNA form, the CDR3 reads TGTGCCAGCTCACTTAATCGACAGGGACAGGCTCAGCCCCAGCATTTT.